What follows are 20 T cell receptor beta chains derived from one specimen sequenced in a study of beta chain features in type 1 diabetes. The whole isolated RNA underwent reverse transcription, so sequencing captured expressed TCRB transcripts. The data were produced by immunoSEQ multiplex PCR, yet TCRdb's version contains in-frame clones alone and is incomplete. Of hundreds of thousands of clones detected, roughly 70% appear once; the ten largest clones hold approximately 0.053%. Sequencing input: naive CD4+ T cells from blood. The origin of the receptors is a man aged 30 to 39 in good health.

A few counts support this clone. Here the CDR3 reads CASSAYLDTQYF. CDR3 coding DNA: TGTGCCAGCAGCGCCTACTTGGATACGCAGTATTTT. The chain combines TRBV9 with TRBJ2-3; D is ambiguous. Trimming pared 3 bases from V and 6 bases from J, leaving 8 bases between. The length of the CDR3 is 12 residues. CDR1 is SGDLS and CDR2 is YYNGEE in the germline V gene.

The genes are TRBV29-1 and TRBJ2-7; 13 bases align to TRBD2. The V segment lost 6 bases and the J segment 2 bases; nucleotides outside the gene matches: 10. CDR3 size: 16 residues. The germline V gene encodes CDR1 SQVTM and CDR2 ANQGSEA. The CDR3 is CSVILAGGPSPYEQYF. Written as DNA, the CDR3 is TGCAGCGTCATACTAGCGGGAGGGCCGTCCCCCTACGAGCAGTACTTC.

This clone was seen once. The genes are TRBV19 and TRBJ2-7; 8 bases map to TRBD1. V was clipped by 6 bases and J by 6 bases; unmatched bases: 13. The CDR3 is 15 residues long. Germline CDR1 and CDR2: LNHDA and SQIVND (reference sequence). CDR3 protein: CASSPSGTGNGEQYF. The DNA for the CDR3 is TGTGCCAGTAGCCCCTCCGGGACAGGTAACGGCGAGCAGTACTTC.

The chain recombines TRBV9 with TRBJ1-6; D might be TRBD1 (5 bases). The germline V gene has CDR1 SGDLS and CDR2 YYNGEE. The CDR3 extends over 16 amino acids. V dropped 0 bases and J dropped 9 bases, with 16 bases sitting between them. This CDR3 is CASSVGSGTLGSPLHF. CDR3 DNA sequence: TGTGCCAGCAGCGTAGGTAGCGGGACCCTTGGTTCACCCCTCCACTTT.

The chain carries TRBV4-2 and TRBJ2-3, with 11 positions matching TRBD2. Germline lookup yields CDR1 LGHNA and CDR2 YNFKEQ. With 0 bases clipped from V and 4 bases from J, the junction kept 12 bases outside the gene matches. This CDR3 is 19 amino acids long. This CDR3 reads CASSQEGISGGARADTQYF. CDR3 DNA sequence: TGTGCCAGCAGCCAAGAGGGAATTAGCGGGGGGGCCCGCGCAGATACGCAGTATTTT.

The chain combines TRBV29-1 with TRBJ2-3; D may match TRBD1 or TRBD2 (5 bases each). CDR1 and CDR2 (germline): SQVTM, ANQGSEA. This CDR3 is 14 amino acids long. Trimming took 5 bases from V and 1 from J, leaving 13 bases between them. The CDR3 sequence: CSVQGTIRTDTQYF. The CDR3 DNA reads as TGCAGCGTTCAAGGGACGATTCGCACAGATACGCAGTATTTT.

The chain links TRBV4-3 to TRBJ2-2, with a possible D match to TRBD2 (5 bases). Germline CDR1 reads LGHNA; CDR2 reads YSLEER. The CDR3 extends over 15 amino acids. V shed 0 bases and J shed 1 base, with 6 bases lying between them. The CDR3 loop is CASSQDRGNTGELFF. DNA of the CDR3: TGCGCCAGCAGCCAAGATCGGGGGAACACCGGGGAGCTGTTTTTT.

The gene calls are TRBV11-2 and TRBJ2-5; D is undetermined. Trimming stripped 7 bases from V and 7 bases from J, with 10 bases between. From germline, CDR1 is SGHAT and CDR2 FQNNGV. This CDR3 region has 11 residues. CDR3 sequence (DNA): TGTGCCAGCACGGCCCATGGGACCCAGTACTTC. It codes for CASTAHGTQYF.

This clone came up a few times. This chain uses TRBV10-3 with TRBJ2-7; 10 bases agree with TRBD2. This CDR3 is built from 14 residues. Trimming removed 4 bases from V and 2 bases from J; junction bases left unmatched: 2. The V gene's germline CDR1 is ENHRY and CDR2 SYGVKD. The CDR3 spells CAISGTSGTYEQYF. The CDR3 bases are TGTGCCATCAGTGGGACTAGCGGAACCTACGAGCAGTACTTC.

The chain uses TRBV14 and TRBJ2-4, with a tentative D call TRBD1 (5 bases). The CDR3 runs to 13 residues. V lost 3 bases to trimming and J lost 10 bases, with 13 bases between them. The germline CDR1 and CDR2 sequences are SGHDN and FVKESK. The CDR3 nucleotides read TGTGCCAGCAGCCAGTCGCAGGACACAATTCAGTACTTC. Residues: CASSQSQDTIQYF.

The chain has TRBV2 and TRBJ2-6; D unclear. From germline, CDR1 is SNHLY and CDR2 FYNNEI. Trimming took 11 bases from V and 6 from J, leaving 11 bases between them. This CDR3 comprises 12 residues. For the CDR3, the DNA is TGTGCCTCGCTCCCCATGGCCAACGTCCTGACTTTC. Amino acids: CASLPMANVLTF.

V is TRBV7-2 and J is TRBJ2-1; D perhaps matches TRBD1 (5 bases). CDR1 and CDR2 (germline): SGHTA, FQGNSA. The CDR3 has 13 amino acids. V lost 6 bases and J lost 6, with 12 bases in between. The CDR3 reads CASRLTGGNEQFF. CDR3 in DNA: TGTGCCAGCAGGCTTACAGGCGGCAATGAGCAGTTCTTC.

The V call is TRBV11-2, the J call TRBJ1-1; D is unclear. Trimming cost V 6 bases and J 4 bases, with 9 bases left between them. The CDR3 is 12 amino acids. The V gene's germline CDR1 is SGHAT and CDR2 FQNNGV. The DNA of the CDR3 is TGTGCCAGCAGAGCTGCAGGCACTGAAGCTTTCTTT. It is translated as CASRAAGTEAFF. The full variable domain, rest sourced from reference TRBV11-2 and TRBJ1-1, is EAGVAQSPRYKIIEKRQSVAFWCNPISGHATLYWYQQILGQGPKLLIQFQNNGVVDDSQLPKDRFSAERLKGVDSTLKIQPAKLEDSAVYLCASRAAGTEAFFGQGTRLTVV.

This rearrangement joins TRBV29-1 to TRBJ2-1, with D possibly TRBD1 on 5 matching bases. This CDR3 is built from 13 residues. Trimming shortened V by 4 bases and J by 5 bases, and 12 bases separated the two germline ends. From germline, CDR1 is SQVTM and CDR2 ANQGSEA. CDR3 sequence (DNA): TGCAGCGTTGGGGCCAGGGTTGACAATGAGCAGTTCTTC. The encoded protein is CSVGARVDNEQFF.

The chain couples TRBV29-1 to TRBJ2-3; no reliable D call. Trimming took 7 bases from V and 6 from J, leaving 14 bases between them. CDR1 and CDR2 from the germline V gene are SQVTM and ANQGSEA. There are 12 residues in the CDR3. The DNA of the CDR3 is TGCAGCGATCTTGAACAGTCGGATACGCAGTATTTT. This translates into CSDLEQSDTQYF.

The chain carries TRBV29-1 and TRBJ2-5; possible D gene TRBD1, 5 bases. The CDR3 runs 14 residues. Trimming left V 6 bases short and J 1 base short, with 15 bases between. Germline V gene data show CDR1 as SQVTM and CDR2 as ANQGSEA. The CDR3 protein is CSVGSRGSQETQYF. The CDR3 coding sequence is TGCAGCGTCGGCTCTAGGGGATCCCAAGAGACCCAGTACTTC.

This clone was observed a handful of times. The V gene is TRBV29-1, the J gene TRBJ2-3; 10 bases agree with TRBD1. The germline V gene encodes CDR1 SQVTM and CDR2 ANQGSEA. The CDR3 loop spans 15 amino acids. V dropped 6 bases and J dropped 2; count of bases not matched to a gene: 8. CDR3 nucleotides: TGCAGCGTGACCTTGGGACAGGGGAACACAGATACGCAGTATTTT. This encodes CSVTLGQGNTDTQYF.

The chain is built from TRBV4-3 and TRBJ2-1; 7 bases fit TRBD2. CDR3 size: 14 residues. Germline loops: CDR1 LGHNA, CDR2 YSLEER. After removal of 1 base from V and 6 bases from J, the junction contained 3 bases not matched to a gene. The CDR3 coding sequence is TGCGCCAGCAGCCAAGTTGGGAGGGTCAATGAGCAGTTCTTC. Translated: CASSQVGRVNEQFF.

This chain uses TRBV30 with TRBJ1-5, with 8 bases fitting TRBD1. Germline lookup yields CDR1 GTSNPN and CDR2 SVGIG (reference sequence). V trimming: 1 base; J trimming: 5 bases; junction bases outside the gene matches: 4. The CDR3 length is 14 residues. The CDR3 region is CAWSAYRGDQPQHF. The CDR3 DNA is TGTGCCTGGAGTGCCTACAGGGGGGATCAGCCCCAGCATTTT.

The chain links TRBV12-5 to TRBJ2-2, with 9 bases identical to TRBD1. The CDR3 runs to 18 residues. The junction had 9 bases not matched to a gene; V was cut back by 2 bases and J by 2 bases. In germline, CDR1 is LGHNT, CDR2 FRNRAP. The CDR3 protein is CASGLPSRDRVNTGELFF. CDR3 sequence (DNA): TGTGCTAGTGGTTTGCCGTCCCGGGACAGGGTTAACACCGGGGAGCTGTTTTTT. Using reference TRBV12-5 and TRBJ2-2 for the parts outside the CDR3, the full variable domain is DARVTQTPRHKVTEMGQEVTMRCQPILGHNTVFWYRQTMMQGLELLAYFRNRAPLDDSGMPKDRFSAEMPDATLATLKIQPSEPRDSAVYFCASGLPSRDRVNTGELFFGEGSRLTVL.